The rows below give T cell receptor beta chains drawn from one sample of a study of a mutant IDH1 vaccine in newly diagnosed glioma. Sequencing used immunoSEQ multiplex PCR; TCRdb keeps in-frame clones, though not all of them. The data contain 53,000 or so clones, 65% to 85% of them singletons. Which antigens these TCRs recognize remains unknown. The material sequenced was PBMCs, taken from a glioma patient whose treatment included an IDH1 peptide vaccine. These receptors were taken from a man between 40 and 49 years old with glioma. Both conserved end residues are part of each CDR3. A D gene is named only where the DNA matches it firmly. Rows may omit the clone size; those that give it use once, few, many or a size class.

13,TRBV5-1,TRBJ1-1,.,few,CASTPEWNTEAFF,TGCGCCAGCACCCCTGAGTGGAACACTGAAGCTTTCTTT
14,TRBV30,TRBJ1-1,.,few,CAWFPFVSNTEAFF,TGTGCCTGGTTCCCTTTTGTTTCGAACACTGAAGCTTTCTTT
14,TRBV30,TRBJ1-1,.,.,CAWVDRDRGAEAFF,TGTGCCTGGGTGGACCGGGACCGAGGCGCTGAAGCTTTCTTT
13,TRBV5-1,TRBJ1-5,.,once,CASSLNGGQPQHF,TGCGCCAGCAGCTTGAATGGGGGTCAGCCCCAGCATTTT
15,TRBV9,TRBJ2-1,TRBD1,once,CASSVSGQGYNEQFF,TGTGCCAGCAGCGTATCCGGACAGGGCTACAATGAGCAGTTCTTC
13,TRBV7-2,TRBJ2-2,.,medium-sized,CASSLSGGRELFF,TGTGCCAGCAGCTTAAGTGGGGGAAGGGAGCTGTTTTTT
13,TRBV5-6,TRBJ2-7,.,.,CASSLAGKYEQYF,TGTGCCAGCAGCTTGGCAGGGAAGTACGAGCAGTACTTC
15,TRBV2,TRBJ1-3,.,.,CASSVFGTNGNTIYF,TGTGCCAGCAGTGTCTTCGGGACAAATGGAAACACCATATATTTT
16,TRBV4-1,TRBJ2-5,TRBD2,.,CASSQVQRGAGETQYF,TGCGCCAGCAGCCAAGTACAGCGGGGGGCCGGGGAGACCCAGTACTTC
13,TRBV19,TRBJ1-2,.,.,CASRVPGDYGYTF,TGTGCCAGCCGAGTGCCAGGGGACTATGGCTACACCTTC
13,TRBV18,TRBJ1-1,TRBD1,.,CASSQGARTEAFF,TGTGCCAGCTCACAGGGGGCCAGGACTGAAGCTTTCTTT
14,TRBV6-1,TRBJ1-2,.,.,CASSEVNGNYGYTF,TGTGCCAGCAGTGAAGTAAACGGGAACTATGGCTACACCTTC
14,TRBV29-1,TRBJ1-6,.,.,CSVGEGELNSPLHF,TGCAGCGTTGGGGAGGGAGAACTAAATTCACCCCTCCACTTT
16,TRBV6-5,TRBJ1-5,.,few,CASSSLRVNGNQPQHF,TGTGCCAGCAGTTCCCTGCGGGTAAATGGCAATCAGCCCCAGCATTTT
12,TRBV30,TRBJ1-2,.,once,CAWTGLDRGYTF,TGTGCCTGGACCGGCCTCGACAGGGGCTACACCTTC
14,TRBV7-9,TRBJ2-1,.,.,CASSLGTEGNEQFF,TGTGCCAGCAGCTTAGGGACGGAGGGGAATGAGCAGTTCTTC
14,TRBV9,TRBJ2-4,.,.,CASSVYGGANIQYF,TGTGCCAGCAGCGTATATGGGGGCGCGAACATTCAGTACTTC
13,TRBV6-1,TRBJ1-2,.,.,CASSELGNYGYTF,TGTGCCAGCAGTGAATTAGGGAACTATGGCTACACCTTC
18,TRBV27,TRBJ1-1,.,.,CASSLSGRGFGRNTEAFF,TGTGCCAGCAGTTTAAGCGGCCGGGGGTTCGGAAGGAACACTGAAGCTTTCTTT
13,TRBV28,TRBJ1-5,.,.,CASSLYGDQPQHF,TGTGCCAGCAGTTTATACGGAGATCAGCCCCAGCATTTT
13,TRBV27,TRBJ1-2,.,.,CASSRPGAYGYTF,TGTGCCAGCAGTCGCCCGGGAGCCTATGGCTACACCTTC
12,TRBV2,TRBJ2-1,.,.,CASSEGWDKQFF,TGTGCCAGCAGTGAAGGATGGGACAAACAGTTCTTC
13,TRBV6-4,TRBJ2-7,TRBD1,.,CASSVETGREQYF,TGTGCCAGCAGTGTCGAGACAGGGCGCGAGCAGTACTTC
18,TRBV29-1,TRBJ1-2,TRBD1,.,CSVEDFPRDRGKNYGYTF,TGCAGCGTTGAAGATTTTCCCCGGGACAGGGGGAAGAACTATGGCTACACCTTC
15,TRBV7-2,TRBJ2-7,TRBD1,.,CASSYGQGQGYEQYF,TGTGCCAGCAGCTACGGACAGGGTCAAGGTTACGAGCAGTACTTC
13,TRBV6-5,TRBJ2-7,TRBD1,.,CASSYRTGGEQYF,TGTGCCAGCAGTTATAGGACAGGGGGCGAGCAGTACTTC
15,TRBV19,TRBJ2-5,.,.,CASSIGGGYQETQYF,TGTGCCAGTAGTATAGGTGGGGGTTACCAAGAGACCCAGTACTTC
15,TRBV6-1,TRBJ1-1,.,.,CASGPTGTGFPEAFF,TGTGCCAGCGGGCCCACGGGAACGGGGTTCCCTGAAGCTTTCTTT
15,TRBV5-4,TRBJ1-3,.,.,CASSLEGSPGNTIYF,TGTGCCAGCAGCTTGGAAGGCAGCCCTGGAAACACCATATATTTT
16,TRBV5-6,TRBJ1-2,TRBD1,.,CASSYRDRGPLYGYTF,TGTGCCAGCAGCTACCGGGACAGGGGGCCTTTATACGGCTACACCTTC
15,TRBV6-5,TRBJ1-5,.,.,CASSSGRGSNQPQHF,TGTGCCAGCAGCTCGGGGCGTGGCAGCAATCAGCCCCAGCATTTT
14,TRBV5-1,TRBJ1-1,.,.,CASSLAALNTEAFF,TGCGCCAGCAGCTTGGCCGCACTGAACACTGAAGCTTTCTTT
14,TRBV7-2,TRBJ1-2,TRBD1,.,CASSLGDRIYGYTF,TGTGCCAGCAGCTTAGGGGACAGGATTTATGGCTACACCTTC
12,TRBV29-1,TRBJ1-4,.,.,CSAGGEREKLFF,TGCAGCGCTGGGGGAGAGAGGGAAAAACTGTTTTTT
14,TRBV7-6,TRBJ2-7,.,.,CASSLEGITSEQYF,TGTGCCAGCAGCTTAGAAGGCATAACAAGCGAGCAGTACTTC
15,TRBV18,TRBJ1-2,.,.,CASSPGNKVNYGYTF,TGTGCCAGCTCACCGGGGAACAAGGTCAACTATGGCTACACCTTC
13,TRBV14,TRBJ1-2,.,.,CASSQGTYYGYTF,TGTGCCAGCAGCCAAGGGACATACTATGGCTACACCTTC
14,TRBV2,TRBJ2-7,.,.,CASTRGESSYEQYF,TGTGCCAGCACAAGGGGGGAGAGCTCCTACGAGCAGTACTTC
14,TRBV5-1,TRBJ1-1,TRBD1,.,CASSSWTGFTEAFF,TGCGCCAGCAGCTCCTGGACAGGATTCACTGAAGCTTTCTTT
16,TRBV11-2,TRBJ2-3,TRBD2,.,CASSRTSGGREDTQYF,TGTGCCAGCAGCCGGACTAGCGGGGGGCGGGAAGATACGCAGTATTTT
15,TRBV4-2,TRBJ2-1,TRBD2,.,CASSDSGGEYNEQFF,TGTGCCAGCAGCGATAGCGGGGGGGAGTACAATGAGCAGTTCTTC
18,TRBV5-4,TRBJ1-5,TRBD1,.,CASSLLGQNRNSNQPQHF,TGTGCCAGCAGCTTATTGGGACAGAATCGAAATAGCAATCAGCCCCAGCATTTT
15,TRBV5-6,TRBJ1-4,TRBD1,.,CASSQPGQGNEKLFF,TGTGCCAGCAGTCAGCCGGGACAGGGTAATGAAAAACTGTTTTTT
13,TRBV15,TRBJ2-7,.,.,CATSRDLGGEQYF,TGTGCCACCAGCAGAGATTTGGGGGGCGAGCAGTACTTC
14,TRBV2,TRBJ1-6,.,.,CASKVKGWNSPLHF,TGTGCCAGCAAGGTTAAGGGGTGGAATTCACCCCTCCACTTT
15,TRBV9,TRBJ2-7,.,.,CASSVAEGEGYEQYF,TGTGCCAGCAGCGTAGCTGAAGGGGAAGGATACGAGCAGTACTTC
10,TRBV20-1,TRBJ1-2,.,.,CSARDAHYTF,TGCAGTGCTAGAGATGCGCACTACACCTTC
13,TRBV27,TRBJ2-7,.,.,CASSPHTGYEQYF,TGTGCCAGCAGTCCCCATACGGGTTACGAGCAGTACTTC
15,TRBV18,TRBJ1-1,.,.,CASSPVGGLNTEAFF,TGTGCCAGCTCACCAGTTGGGGGATTGAACACTGAAGCTTTCTTT
14,TRBV2,TRBJ2-5,.,few,CASSVRQVQETQYF,TGTGCCAGCAGTGTACGACAGGTCCAAGAGACCCAGTACTTC
14,TRBV6-5,TRBJ1-2,.,.,CASTREGYHYGYTF,TGTGCCAGCACGAGAGAGGGATACCACTATGGCTACACCTTC
14,TRBV5-1,TRBJ2-1,.,.,CASTSEIIYNEQFF,TGCGCCAGCACTTCAGAGATTATCTACAATGAGCAGTTCTTC
13,TRBV29-1,TRBJ2-7,.,once,CSVALDSSYEQYF,TGCAGCGTTGCTTTGGACAGCTCCTACGAGCAGTACTTC
14,TRBV2,TRBJ2-2,TRBD1,.,CASRRTGSTGELFF,TGTGCCAGCAGACGGACAGGGAGCACCGGGGAGCTGTTTTTT
15,TRBV7-9,TRBJ1-1,.,.,CASSLTGNGNTEAFF,TGTGCCAGCAGCTTAACAGGGAATGGGAACACTGAAGCTTTCTTT
15,TRBV6-1,TRBJ2-7,.,.,CASSEEGQGTYEQYF,TGTGCCAGCAGTGAAGAGGGTCAGGGGACCTACGAGCAGTACTTC
14,TRBV15,TRBJ2-5,.,.,CATSRSRGQETQYF,TGTGCCACCAGCAGATCCAGGGGTCAAGAGACCCAGTACTTC
13,TRBV6-5,TRBJ2-5,.,.,CASRAEGGKTQYF,TGTGCCAGCAGGGCAGAGGGAGGAAAGACCCAGTACTTC
16,TRBV14,TRBJ2-7,TRBD2,.,CASSPRLAGGTYEQYF,TGTGCCAGCAGCCCAAGACTAGCGGGGGGTACCTACGAGCAGTACTTC
13,TRBV12-5,TRBJ1-5,.,.,CASTDRPNQPQHF,TGTGCTAGTACGGACAGACCCAATCAGCCCCAGCATTTT